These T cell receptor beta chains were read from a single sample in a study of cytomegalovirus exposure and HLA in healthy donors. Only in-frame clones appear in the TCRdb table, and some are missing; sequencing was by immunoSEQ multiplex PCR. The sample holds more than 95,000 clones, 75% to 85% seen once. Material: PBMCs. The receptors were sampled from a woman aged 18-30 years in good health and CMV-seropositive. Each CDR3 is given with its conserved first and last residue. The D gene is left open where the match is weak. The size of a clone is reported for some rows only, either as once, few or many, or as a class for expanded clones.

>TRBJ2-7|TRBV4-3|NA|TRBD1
CASSQGRTGDYEQYF
TGCGCCAGCAGCCAAGGCAGGACAGGGGACTACGAGCAGTACTTC
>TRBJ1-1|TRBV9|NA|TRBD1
CASSDGTVGMNTEAFF
TGTGCCAGCAGCGACGGGACAGTGGGAATGAACACTGAAGCTTTCTTT
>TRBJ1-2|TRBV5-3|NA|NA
CIGGDRYGYTF
TGTATAGGGGGAGATAGATATGGCTACACCTTC
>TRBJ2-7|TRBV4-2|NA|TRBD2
CASSRGLAGDSYEQYF
TGTGCCAGCAGCCGCGGACTAGCGGGAGACAGCTACGAGCAGTACTTC
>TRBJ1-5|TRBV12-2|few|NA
CASRYLGGGESQPQHF
TGTGCAAGTCGCTATTTAGGAGGGGGCGAAAGTCAGCCCCAGCATTTT
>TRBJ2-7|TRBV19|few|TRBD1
CASSRSGTGAPNYEQYF
TGTGCCAGTAGCCGTTCCGGGACAGGGGCTCCGAACTACGAGCAGTACTTC
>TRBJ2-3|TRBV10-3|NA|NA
CAAGSDTDTQYF
TGTGCCGCCGGGTCGGACACAGATACGCAGTATTTT
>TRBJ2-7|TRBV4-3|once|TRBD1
CASSPTGGTYEQYF
TGCGCCAGCAGCCCCACAGGGGGCACCTACGAGCAGTACTTC
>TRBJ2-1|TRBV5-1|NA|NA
CASSPVLPLNNEQFF
TGCGCCAGCAGCCCCGTCCTACCCTTAAACAATGAGCAGTTCTTC
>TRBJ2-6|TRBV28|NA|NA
CASSTPWGAGANVLTF
TGTGCCAGCAGTACCCCTTGGGGGGCTGGGGCCAACGTCCTGACTTTC
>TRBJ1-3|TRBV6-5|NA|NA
CASRRGPSSGNTIYF
TGTGCCAGCAGGCGGGGGCCCTCCTCTGGAAACACCATATATTTT
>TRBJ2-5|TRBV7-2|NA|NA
CASSLVVAIRETQYF
TGTGCCAGCAGCTTAGTTGTAGCGATTCGGGAGACCCAGTACTTC
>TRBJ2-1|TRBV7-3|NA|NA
CASSLTSDPYNEQFF
TGTGCCAGCAGCTTAACTAGCGACCCCTACAATGAGCAGTTCTTC
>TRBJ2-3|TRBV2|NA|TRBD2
CASSWRKRGSRDTQYF
TGTGCCAGCAGCTGGCGCAAGCGGGGGTCAAGAGATACGCAGTATTTT
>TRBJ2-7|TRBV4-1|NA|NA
CASSQVLGPYYEQYF
TGCGCCAGCAGCCAAGTACTCGGTCCCTACTACGAGCAGTACTTC
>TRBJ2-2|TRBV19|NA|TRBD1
CASSPSRGSTGELFF
TGTGCCAGTTCCCCGTCCAGGGGGTCCACCGGGGAGCTGTTTTTT
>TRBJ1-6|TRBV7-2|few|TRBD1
CASSVTGGDSPLHF
TGTGCCAGCAGCGTAACAGGGGGCGATTCACCCCTCCACTTT
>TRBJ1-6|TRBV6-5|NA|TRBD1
CASSPGTDPSPLHF
TGTGCCAGCAGCCCCGGGACAGATCCTTCACCCCTCCACTTT
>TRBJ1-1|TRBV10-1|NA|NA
CASSELIVRVASGTEAFF
TGCGCCAGCAGTGAGTTGATAGTGCGGGTGGCGAGTGGCACTGAAGCTTTCTTT
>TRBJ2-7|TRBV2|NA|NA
CASSREGEQYF
TGTGCCAGCAGCAGGGAAGGCGAGCAGTACTTC
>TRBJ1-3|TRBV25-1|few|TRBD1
CASSPPGTGITSGNTIYF
TGTGCCAGCAGTCCTCCCGGGACAGGGATAACAAGTGGAAACACCATATATTTT
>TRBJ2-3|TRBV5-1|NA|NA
CASSSDGGNTDTQYF
TGCGCCAGCAGCTCCGACGGGGGAAACACAGATACGCAGTATTTT
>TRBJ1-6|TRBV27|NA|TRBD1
CASSLSDEGASPLHF
TGTGCCAGCAGTTTATCGGACGAGGGGGCTTCACCCCTCCACTTT
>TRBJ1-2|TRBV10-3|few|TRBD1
CAIEGDSSNYGYTF
TGTGCCATCGAAGGGGACAGCTCTAACTATGGCTACACCTTC